The 6 T cell receptor beta chains given below trace back to one sample, sequenced in a study of T-cell reconstitution after alpha-beta-depleted transplantation in children. Unique molecular identifiers were incorporated during preparation of the TCRbeta library. TCRdb reanalysed the PCR reads using MiXCR and keeps one entry per CDR3 protein. This sample has approximately 640,000 distinct CDR3 sequences, with over 15% found just once. This specimen was PBMCs from the stem cell graft donor, taken from the stem cell graft. The origin of the receptors is a human donor who donated a stem cell graft to a child with acute myeloid leukemia.

To note about this clonotype: It may be a read error: a sequence one base away is much more abundant. The chain joins TRBV7-2 to TRBJ2-7, with 8 positions matching TRBD2. This CDR3 region has 14 residues. Looked up from germline, CDR1 is SGHTA and CDR2 is FQGNSA. For the CDR3, the DNA is TGTGCCAGCAGCTTAAGCGGGGGAGGTAACGACCAGTACTTC. Encoded protein: CASSLSGGGNDQYF.

This clonotype came up many times. The V and J genes are TRBV7-2 and TRBJ2-5, with 8 bases aligning to TRBD2. Trimming took 3 bases from V and 1 from J; bases not matched to a gene: 4. From germline, CDR1 is SGHTA and CDR2 FQGNSA. This CDR3 region has 15 residues. CDR3 in DNA: TGTGCCAGCAGCTTGGGCGGGGGGAGCCAAGAGACCCAGTACTTC. It encodes CASSLGGGSQETQYF.

Remarks on this clonotype: It may be a read error: a sequence one base away is much more abundant. This is likely a read error, given that the CDR3 carries no conserved phenylalanine or tryptophan at its end. The rearrangement links TRBV5-6 to TRBJ2-5; TRBD1 aligns across 8 bases. The CDR3 has 13 amino acids. The germline CDR1 and CDR2 sequences are SGHDT and YYEEEE. With V trimmed by 5 bases and J by 3 bases, 3 bases remained unmatched. The CDR3 nucleotides are TGTGCCAGCAGGCTGACAGGGGAAGAGACCCAGTACCTC. Its protein is CASRLTGEETQYL.

This clonotype was counted ten times or more. The J gene is TRBJ2-4, the V gene TRBV5-1, with a possible D match to TRBD1 (6 bases). Germline CDR1 and CDR2: SGHRS and YFSETQ. V lost 0 bases to trimming and J lost 8 bases, with 6 bases between them. The CDR3 contains 12 residues. The CDR3 DNA reads as TGCGCCAGCAGCTTGGAGGGGGACATTCAGTACTTC. This sequence encodes CASSLEGDIQYF. The variable domain in full, completed from reference TRBV5-1 and TRBJ2-4, reads KAGVTQTPRYLIKTRGQQVTLSCSPISGHRSVSWYQQTPGQGLQFLFEYFSETQRNKGNFPGRFSGRQFSNSRSEMNVSTLELGDSALYLCASSLEGDIQYFGAGTRLSVL.

This chain uses TRBV6-5 with TRBJ1-2, with 7 bases identical to TRBD1. The junction had 8 bases not matched to a gene; V was cut back by 1 base and J by 6 bases. The CDR3 spans 15 residues. The germline gives CDR1 MNHEY, CDR2 SVGAGI. In nucleotides, the CDR3 is TGTGCCAGCAGTTACTTTCGACAGGGTGACGATGGCTACACCTTC. Amino acid sequence: CASSYFRQGDDGYTF.

This clonotype was observed a handful of times. V usage is TRBV4-1 and J usage is TRBJ1-5; D unclear. The CDR3 is 14 residues long. Looked up from germline, CDR1 is MGHRA and CDR2 is YSYEKL. V shed 1 base and J shed 3 bases, with 7 bases lying between them. Written as DNA, the CDR3 is TGCGCCAGCAGCCAAGGTAGGAACAATCAGCCCCAGCATTTT. Amino acids: CASSQGRNNQPQHF.